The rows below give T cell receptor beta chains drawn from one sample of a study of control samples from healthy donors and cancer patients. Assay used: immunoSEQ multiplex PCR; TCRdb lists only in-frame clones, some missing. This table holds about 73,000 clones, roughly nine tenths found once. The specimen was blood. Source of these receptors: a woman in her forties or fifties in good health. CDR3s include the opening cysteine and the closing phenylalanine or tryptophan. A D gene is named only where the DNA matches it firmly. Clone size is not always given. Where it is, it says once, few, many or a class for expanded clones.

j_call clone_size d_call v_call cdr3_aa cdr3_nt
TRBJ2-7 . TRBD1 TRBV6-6 CASSVSQGREQYF TGTGCCAGCAGTGTATCACAGGGGCGAGAGCAGTACTTC
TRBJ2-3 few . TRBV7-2 CASSLRVLTDTQYF TGTGCCAGCAGCTTAAGGGTCCTCACAGATACGCAGTATTTT
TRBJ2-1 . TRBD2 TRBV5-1 CASNAFIAGGLSSYNEQFF TGCGCCAGCAACGCTTTTATAGCGGGGGGTTTGAGCTCCTACAATGAGCAGTTCTTC
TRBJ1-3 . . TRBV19 CASSMGPDNSGNTIYF TGTGCCAGTAGTATGGGACCGGACAACTCTGGAAACACCATATATTTT
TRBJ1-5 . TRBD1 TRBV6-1 CASSGKTGGIGVFSNQPQHF TGTGCCAGCAGTGGCAAGACAGGGGGAATCGGTGTCTTTAGCAATCAGCCCCAGCATTTT
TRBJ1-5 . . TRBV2 CASRDTEDQPQHF TGTGCCAGCAGAGACACCGAAGATCAGCCCCAGCATTTT
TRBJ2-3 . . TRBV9 CASSVESGFSTDTQYF TGTGCCAGCAGCGTAGAGTCGGGATTCAGCACAGATACGCAGTATTTT
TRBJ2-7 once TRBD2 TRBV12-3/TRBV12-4 CASSLGLAGEYF TGTGCCAGCAGTTTGGGACTAGCGGGAGAGTACTTC
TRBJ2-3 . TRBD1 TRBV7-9 CASSPQDRGTDTQYF TGTGCCAGCAGCCCGCAGGACAGGGGCACAGATACGCAGTATTTT
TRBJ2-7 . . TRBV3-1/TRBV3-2 CASSRTGPYEQYF TGTGCCAGCAGCCGAACAGGCCCCTACGAGCAGTACTTC
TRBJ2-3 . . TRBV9 CASSISSADGGDTQYF TGTGCCAGCAGCATCTCTAGCGCGGATGGGGGAGATACGCAGTATTTT
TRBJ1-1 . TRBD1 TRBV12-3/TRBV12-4 CASSPTGETEAFF TGTGCCAGCAGCCCGACAGGGGAGACTGAAGCTTTCTTT
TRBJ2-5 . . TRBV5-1 CASSLSVGQETQYF TGCGCCAGCAGCTTATCGGTAGGGCAAGAGACCCAGTACTTC
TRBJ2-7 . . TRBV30 CAWRTGTQSSYEQYF TGTGCCTGGAGGACCGGGACACAGAGCTCCTACGAGCAGTACTTC
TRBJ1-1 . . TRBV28 CASSLLTGLTEAFF TGTGCCAGCAGTTTACTAACAGGGCTCACTGAAGCTTTCTTT
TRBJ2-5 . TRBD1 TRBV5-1 CASSPGQDQETQYF TGCGCCAGCAGCCCGGGACAGGACCAAGAGACCCAGTACTTC
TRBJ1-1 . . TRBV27 CASSLKGRNTEAFF TGTGCCAGCAGTTTAAAGGGAAGGAACACTGAAGCTTTCTTT
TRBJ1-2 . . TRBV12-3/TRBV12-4 CASSQGGDPGYTF TGTGCCAGCAGCCAAGGAGGGGATCCTGGCTACACCTTC
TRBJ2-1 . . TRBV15 CATSRDYNEQFF TGTGCCACCAGCAGAGACTACAATGAGCAGTTCTTC
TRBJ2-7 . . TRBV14 CASSPLNRVGPYEQYF TGTGCCAGCAGCCCCTTGAACAGGGTAGGGCCCTACGAGCAGTACTTC
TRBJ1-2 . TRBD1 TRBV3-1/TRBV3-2 CASSQAGQGDGYTF TGTGCCAGCAGCCAAGCCGGACAGGGTGATGGCTACACCTTC
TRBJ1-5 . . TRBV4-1 CASSQVVSGPNQPQHF TGCGCCAGCAGCCAAGTAGTGAGTGGGCCCAATCAGCCCCAGCATTTT
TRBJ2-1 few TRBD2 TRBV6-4 CASSLGLAGPNEQFF TGTGCCAGCAGCCTCGGACTAGCGGGGCCAAATGAGCAGTTCTTC
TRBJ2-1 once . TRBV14 CASSQDGGRTDEQFF TGTGCCAGCAGCCAAGATGGGGGGCGCACAGATGAGCAGTTCTTC
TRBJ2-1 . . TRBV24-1 CATSKGAGGGNEQFF TGTGCCACCTCCAAAGGGGCAGGGGGAGGCAATGAGCAGTTCTTC
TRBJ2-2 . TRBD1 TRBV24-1 CATSDVAGGGGELFF TGTGCCACCAGTGATGTCGCAGGGGGCGGCGGGGAGCTGTTTTTT
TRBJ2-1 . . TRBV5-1 CASSQEGRRYNEQFF TGCGCCAGCAGCCAAGAGGGTAGGCGCTACAATGAGCAGTTCTTC
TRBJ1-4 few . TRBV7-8 CASSLQVPNEKLFF TGTGCCAGCAGCTTACAGGTCCCTAATGAAAAACTGTTTTTT
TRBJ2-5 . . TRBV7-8 CASSFSGNPQETQYF TGTGCCAGCAGCTTTAGCGGCAACCCCCAAGAGACCCAGTACTTC
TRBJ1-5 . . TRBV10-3 CATTETLNGNQPQHF TGTGCCACTACTGAGACCTTGAATGGCAATCAGCCCCAGCATTTT
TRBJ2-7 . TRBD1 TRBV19 CASSIGQAYEQYF TGTGCCAGTAGTATCGGACAGGCCTACGAGCAGTACTTC
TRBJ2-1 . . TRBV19 CASSISDGNEQFF TGTGCCAGTAGTATCTCCGATGGCAATGAGCAGTTCTTC
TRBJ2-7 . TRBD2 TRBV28 CASSFPPRLAGGAGEQYF TGTGCCAGCAGTTTTCCCCCCCGACTAGCGGGCGGCGCGGGGGAGCAGTACTTC
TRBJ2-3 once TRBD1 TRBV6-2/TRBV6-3 CASSSTGGWTDTQYF TGTGCCAGCAGCTCTACAGGGGGCTGGACAGATACGCAGTATTTT
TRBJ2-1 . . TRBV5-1 CASSVRGSEQFF TGCGCCAGCAGCGTTAGGGGGAGCGAGCAGTTCTTC
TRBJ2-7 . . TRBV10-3 CATAARYEQYF TGTGCCACCGCGGCGCGCTACGAGCAGTACTTC
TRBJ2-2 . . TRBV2 CASSGPVTGELFF TGTGCCAGCAGTGGACCGGTCACCGGGGAGCTGTTTTTT
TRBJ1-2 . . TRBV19 CASMRAGYGYTF TGTGCCAGTATGCGGGCGGGCTATGGCTACACCTTC
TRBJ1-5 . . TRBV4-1 CASSQEGGGQPQHF TGCGCCAGCAGCCAAGAAGGAGGAGGGCAGCCCCAGCATTTT
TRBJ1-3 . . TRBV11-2 CASSLSRDGWKDTIYF TGTGCCAGCAGCTTATCCCGGGACGGTTGGAAAGACACCATATATTTT
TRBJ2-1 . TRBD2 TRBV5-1 CASSLGGGGRNEQFF TGCGCCAGCAGCTTGGGCGGAGGCGGGAGGAATGAGCAGTTCTTC
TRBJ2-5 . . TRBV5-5 CASSPRRFLAGETQYF TGTGCCAGCAGCCCGCGAAGGTTCCTAGCAGGGGAGACCCAGTACTTC
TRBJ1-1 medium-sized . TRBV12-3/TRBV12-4 CASRNELTEAFF TGTGCCAGCAGGAATGAGTTGACTGAAGCTTTCTTT
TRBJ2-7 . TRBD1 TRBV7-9 CASTKTGYEQYF TGTGCCAGCACAAAGACAGGGTACGAGCAGTACTTC